Listed below are T cell receptor beta chains from one sample, sequenced in a study of CD8+CD57+ T cells in acquired aplastic anemia. TCRdb redid the calling of the reads with MiXCR, one entry per CDR3 protein. The data hold 150,000 to 180,000 distinct CDR3 sequences, with about 50% observed a single time. Sequenced material: sorted CD4+, CD8+, or CD8+CD57+ T cells (not recorded which) from PBMCs. All receptors derive from a human donor with aplastic anemia. Each CDR3 is given with its conserved first and last residue. Fields, in order: CDR3 DNA, CDR3 protein, V gene, D gene, J gene, clone size. A D gene is named only where the DNA matches it firmly. Not every row has a clone size; where given, it reads once, few, many or a size class.

CDR3 DNA: TGTGCCAGCAGCTTTACCGGGTCTCCCTCCTACGAGCAGTACTTC
CDR3 protein: CASSFTGSPSYEQYF
V gene: TRBV7-3
D gene: -
J gene: TRBJ2-7
clone size: few

CDR3 DNA: TGTGCCAGCAGTGAAGACGTTAACACTGAAGCTTTCTTT
CDR3 protein: CASSEDVNTEAFF
V gene: TRBV2
D gene: -
J gene: TRBJ1-1
clone size: -

CDR3 DNA: TGTGCCAGCAGCGAGACAGGGTTTGGCAATCAGCCCCAGCATTTT
CDR3 protein: CASSETGFGNQPQHF
V gene: TRBV7-9
D gene: TRBD1
J gene: TRBJ1-5
clone size: many

CDR3 DNA: TGCAGTGCTAGCAACGGGGCCGTTCACACTGAAGCTTTCTTT
CDR3 protein: CSASNGAVHTEAFF
V gene: TRBV20-1
D gene: -
J gene: TRBJ1-1
clone size: few

CDR3 DNA: TGCGCCAGCTCCTTTTTGGGAAGCTCCTACAATGAGCAGTACTTC
CDR3 protein: CASSFLGSSYNEQYF
V gene: TRBV10-2
D gene: -
J gene: TRBJ2-7
clone size: -

CDR3 DNA: TGTGCCAGTACCCGGGACAGAGAAGATACGCAGTATTTT
CDR3 protein: CASTRDREDTQYF
V gene: TRBV2
D gene: TRBD1
J gene: TRBJ2-3
clone size: few

CDR3 DNA: TGCAGCGTTGATAGTGGGCAACCGAGCTCCTACAATGAGCAGTTCTTC
CDR3 protein: CSVDSGQPSSYNEQFF
V gene: TRBV29-1
D gene: -
J gene: TRBJ2-1
clone size: -

CDR3 DNA: TGTGCCACCAGCAGAGACAGGGGGGAGACCCAGTACTTC
CDR3 protein: CATSRDRGETQYF
V gene: TRBV15
D gene: TRBD1
J gene: TRBJ2-5
clone size: -

CDR3 DNA: TGTGCCAGCAGTAGCCTGGTGAGGGACCAAGAGACCCAGTACTTC
CDR3 protein: CASSSLVRDQETQYF
V gene: TRBV12-3/TRBV12-4
D gene: -
J gene: TRBJ2-5
clone size: -

CDR3 DNA: TGCGCCAGCAGTGAGCAAGCTCCCCCTCTCGAGCAGTACTTC
CDR3 protein: CASSEQAPPLEQYF
V gene: TRBV10-1
D gene: -
J gene: TRBJ2-7
clone size: few

CDR3 DNA: TGTGCCAGTAGTATTTGGGGCCAAGAGACCCAGTACTTC
CDR3 protein: CASSIWGQETQYF
V gene: TRBV19
D gene: -
J gene: TRBJ2-5
clone size: -

CDR3 DNA: TGTGCCAGCAGCCCAGACAGGGCGGCTGGGGCCAACGTCCTGACTTTC
CDR3 protein: CASSPDRAAGANVLTF
V gene: TRBV2
D gene: TRBD1
J gene: TRBJ2-6
clone size: -

CDR3 DNA: TGTGCCAGCAGCCACTCGACAGGGATCGACACTGAAGCTTTCTTT
CDR3 protein: CASSHSTGIDTEAFF
V gene: TRBV7-9
D gene: TRBD1
J gene: TRBJ1-1
clone size: -

CDR3 DNA: TGTGCCAGTAGCCGGCAGGGGGGGCGACGGACTGAAGCTTTCTTT
CDR3 protein: CASSRQGGRRTEAFF
V gene: TRBV19
D gene: TRBD1
J gene: TRBJ1-1
clone size: -

CDR3 DNA: TGTGCCAGCAGTTACTCACCAGGGTACAATGAGCAGTTCTTC
CDR3 protein: CASSYSPGYNEQFF
V gene: TRBV6-5
D gene: -
J gene: TRBJ2-1
clone size: -

CDR3 DNA: TGTGCCATCAGTGAGTCGGCTAGCGGGGGCACAGATACGCAGTATTTT
CDR3 protein: CAISESASGGTDTQYF
V gene: TRBV10-3
D gene: TRBD2
J gene: TRBJ2-3
clone size: once

CDR3 DNA: TGTGCCAGTAGTAAACAGGGAAGCTCCTACAATGAGCAGTTCTTC
CDR3 protein: CASSKQGSSYNEQFF
V gene: TRBV19
D gene: -
J gene: TRBJ2-1
clone size: many

CDR3 DNA: TGCAGTGCTAGAGTGAAGACTAGCGGGACGCGCAATGAGCAGTTCTTC
CDR3 protein: CSARVKTSGTRNEQFF
V gene: TRBV20-1
D gene: TRBD2
J gene: TRBJ2-1
clone size: -

CDR3 DNA: TGTGCCGCCGTACGGGGCGCAGGCTACACCTTC
CDR3 protein: CAAVRGAGYTF
V gene: TRBV2
D gene: -
J gene: TRBJ1-2
clone size: many

CDR3 DNA: TGTGCCAGCAGTTACTCGACGGACAGGGACCAGCCCCAGCATTTT
CDR3 protein: CASSYSTDRDQPQHF
V gene: TRBV6-5
D gene: TRBD1
J gene: TRBJ1-5
clone size: medium-sized

CDR3 DNA: TGTGCCAGTAGGGGCGGAGGGTCCTACGATGAGCAGTTCTTC
CDR3 protein: CASRGGGSYDEQFF
V gene: TRBV19
D gene: -
J gene: TRBJ2-1
clone size: once

CDR3 DNA: TGTGCCAGCAGCGTTGGTAATTCACCCCTCCACTTT
CDR3 protein: CASSVGNSPLHF
V gene: TRBV9
D gene: -
J gene: TRBJ1-6
clone size: many

CDR3 DNA: TGCAGTGCTAGTTACAGCTCCTACGAGCAGTACTTC
CDR3 protein: CSASYSSYEQYF
V gene: TRBV20-1
D gene: -
J gene: TRBJ2-7
clone size: -

CDR3 DNA: TGTGCCAACCGGGACAGAATTAGTTATTCACCCCTCCACTTT
CDR3 protein: CANRDRISYSPLHF
V gene: TRBV2
D gene: TRBD1
J gene: TRBJ1-6
clone size: few

CDR3 DNA: TGCAGTGCCCCAAGGGGGAGCAACGAGCAGTACTTC
CDR3 protein: CSAPRGSNEQYF
V gene: TRBV20-1
D gene: -
J gene: TRBJ2-7
clone size: -

CDR3 DNA: TGTGCCTCAGGGACTAGCGGCACCTACGAGCAGTACTTC
CDR3 protein: CASGTSGTYEQYF
V gene: TRBV10-3
D gene: TRBD2
J gene: TRBJ2-7
clone size: -

CDR3 DNA: TGTGCCAGCAGTGACAGGAACACCGGGGAGCTGTTTTTT
CDR3 protein: CASSDRNTGELFF
V gene: TRBV6-4
D gene: -
J gene: TRBJ2-2
clone size: many

CDR3 DNA: TGTGCCAGTAGTATGGACAGGTACCTGAACACTGAAGCTTTCTTT
CDR3 protein: CASSMDRYLNTEAFF
V gene: TRBV19
D gene: TRBD1
J gene: TRBJ1-1
clone size: many

CDR3 DNA: TGTGCCACTCAGGGCAGAGAGACCCAGTACTTC
CDR3 protein: CATQGRETQYF
V gene: TRBV19
D gene: -
J gene: TRBJ2-5
clone size: -

CDR3 DNA: TGTGCCAGCAGCTTGCTCGGGGGCCCCTCTGGGGAGCAGTACTTC
CDR3 protein: CASSLLGGPSGEQYF
V gene: TRBV5-8
D gene: -
J gene: TRBJ2-7
clone size: many